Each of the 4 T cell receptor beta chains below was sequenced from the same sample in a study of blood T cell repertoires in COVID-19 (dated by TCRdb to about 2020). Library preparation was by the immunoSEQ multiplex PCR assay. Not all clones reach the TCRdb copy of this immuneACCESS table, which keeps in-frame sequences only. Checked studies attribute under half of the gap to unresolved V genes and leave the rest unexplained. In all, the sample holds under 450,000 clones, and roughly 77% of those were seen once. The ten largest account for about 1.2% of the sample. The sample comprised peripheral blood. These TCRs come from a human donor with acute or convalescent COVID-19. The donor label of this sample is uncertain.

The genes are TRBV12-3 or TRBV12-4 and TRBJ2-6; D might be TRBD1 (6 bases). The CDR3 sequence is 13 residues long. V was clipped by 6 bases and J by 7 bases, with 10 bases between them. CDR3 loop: CASSQGGANVLTF. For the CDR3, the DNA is TGTGCCAGCAGCCAAGGGGGAGCCAACGTCCTGACTTTC.

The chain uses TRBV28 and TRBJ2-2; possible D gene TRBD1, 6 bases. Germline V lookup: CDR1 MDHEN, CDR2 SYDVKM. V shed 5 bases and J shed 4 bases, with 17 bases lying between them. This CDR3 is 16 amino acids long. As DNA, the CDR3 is TGTGCCAGCAGTGGGACACCACCTTGGGGCACCGGGGAGCTGTTTTTT. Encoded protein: CASSGTPPWGTGELFF.

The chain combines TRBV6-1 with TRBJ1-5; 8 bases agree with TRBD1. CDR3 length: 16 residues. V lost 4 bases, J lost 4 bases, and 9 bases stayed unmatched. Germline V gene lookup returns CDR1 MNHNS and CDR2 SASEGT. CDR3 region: CASSVTGTGFNQPQHF. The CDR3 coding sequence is TGTGCCAGCAGTGTTACCGGGACAGGATTTAATCAGCCCCAGCATTTT.

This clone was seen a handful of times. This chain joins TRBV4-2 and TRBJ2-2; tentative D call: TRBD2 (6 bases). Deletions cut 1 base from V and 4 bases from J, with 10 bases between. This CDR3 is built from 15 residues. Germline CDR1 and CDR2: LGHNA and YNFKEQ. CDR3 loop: CASSQGYGSTGELFF. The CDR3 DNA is TGTGCCAGCAGCCAAGGATACGGGAGCACCGGGGAGCTGTTTTTT.